This T cell receptor (beta chain) was observed in a study of blood T cells in healthy people across ages. Isolation recovered at least 7 million PBMCs from every sample. Per sample, extraction of total RNA gave at least 6 micrograms in every case. Broader study findings: Because donor CMV status was unknown, expanded clonotype changes were possibly confounded.

Germline CDR1 and CDR2: SNHLY and FYNNEI. The CDR3 runs to 16 residues. Trimming removed 4 bases at V and 7 bases at J, with 23 bases between. A sample-barcoded 5' primer and a J-beta primer mix were used in a second PCR of about 6 to 12 cycles. A single record per CDR3 protein comes from TCRdb applying MiXCR to the 5' RACE reads. This repertoire shows 1.4 million to 1.5 million distinct CDR3 sequences, approximately 38% found once; its top ten account for 7.9%. This clonotype was counted a few times. The antigen is undetermined. The source is a woman between 18 and 29 years old in good health. Sample: blood. The chain has TRBV2 and TRBJ2-7, with D possibly TRBD2 on 5 matching bases. The CDR3 region has the DNA TGTGCCAGCAGTGGGAGGACTGAGTTAACCTACAATGAGCAGTACTTC. Its protein is CASSGRTELTYNEQYF.